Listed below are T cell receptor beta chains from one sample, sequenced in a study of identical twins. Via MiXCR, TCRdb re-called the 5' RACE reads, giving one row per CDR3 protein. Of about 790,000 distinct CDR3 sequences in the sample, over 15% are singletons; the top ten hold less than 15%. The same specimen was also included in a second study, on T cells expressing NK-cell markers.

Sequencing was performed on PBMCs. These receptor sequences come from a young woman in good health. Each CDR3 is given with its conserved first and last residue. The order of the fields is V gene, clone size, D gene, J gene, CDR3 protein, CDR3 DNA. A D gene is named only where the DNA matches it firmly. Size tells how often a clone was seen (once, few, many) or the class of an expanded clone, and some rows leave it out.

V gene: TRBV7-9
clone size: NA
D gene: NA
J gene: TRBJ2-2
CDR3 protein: CARLASGELFF
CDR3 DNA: TGTGCCAGACTAGCCTCCGGGGAGCTGTTTTTT

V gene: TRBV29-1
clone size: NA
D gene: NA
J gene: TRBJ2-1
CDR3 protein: CSVSGSRDEQFF
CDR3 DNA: TGCAGCGTCTCCGGGTCTCGGGATGAGCAGTTCTTC

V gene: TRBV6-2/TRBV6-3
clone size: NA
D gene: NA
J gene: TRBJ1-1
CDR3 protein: CATSGGVRDTEAFF
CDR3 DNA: TGTGCCACGTCGGGGGGCGTCAGGGACACTGAAGCTTTCTTT

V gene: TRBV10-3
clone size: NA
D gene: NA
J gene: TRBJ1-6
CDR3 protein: CAIRGTALGSPLHF
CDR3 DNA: TGTGCCATCAGGGGCACAGCCCTTGGTTCACCCCTCCACTTT

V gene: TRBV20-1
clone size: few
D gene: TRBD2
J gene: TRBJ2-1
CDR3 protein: CSAPPVAGGPGNEQFF
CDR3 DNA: TGCAGTGCTCCCCCTGTAGCGGGAGGGCCGGGGAATGAGCAGTTCTTC

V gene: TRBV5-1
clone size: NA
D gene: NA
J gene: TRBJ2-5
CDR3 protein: CASSLGLQRAETQYF
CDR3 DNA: TGCGCCAGCAGCTTGGGACTGCAGAGGGCGGAGACCCAGTACTTC

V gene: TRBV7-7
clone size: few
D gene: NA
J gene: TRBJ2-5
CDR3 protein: CALTSLGETQYF
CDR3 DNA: TGTGCCCTAACCTCCCTAGGGGAGACCCAGTACTTC

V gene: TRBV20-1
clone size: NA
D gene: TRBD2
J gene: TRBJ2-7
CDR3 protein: CSAPLGAGAYEQYF
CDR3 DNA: TGCAGTGCTCCGCTTGGAGCGGGAGCCTACGAGCAGTACTTC

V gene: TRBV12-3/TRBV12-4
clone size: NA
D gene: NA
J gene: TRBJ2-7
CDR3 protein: CASTPGGGPTYEQYF
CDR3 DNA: TGTGCCAGCACCCCGGGTGGGGGGCCGACCTACGAGCAGTACTTC

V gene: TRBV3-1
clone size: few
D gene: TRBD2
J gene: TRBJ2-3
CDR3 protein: CASSPWTSGGAQADTQYF
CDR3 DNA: TGTGCCAGCAGCCCCTGGACTAGCGGGGGAGCACAGGCAGATACGCAGTATTTT

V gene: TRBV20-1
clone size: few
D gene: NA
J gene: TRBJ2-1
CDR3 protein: CSARGDPDNEQFF
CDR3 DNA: TGCAGTGCTAGAGGGGACCCAGACAATGAGCAGTTCTTC

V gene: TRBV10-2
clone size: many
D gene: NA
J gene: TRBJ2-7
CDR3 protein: CASSPGPNYEQYF
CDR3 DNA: TGCGCCAGCAGCCCAGGACCAAACTACGAGCAGTACTTC

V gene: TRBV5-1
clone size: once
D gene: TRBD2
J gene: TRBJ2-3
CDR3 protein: CASSSELAGVTDTQYF
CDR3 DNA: TGCGCCAGCAGCTCTGAGCTAGCGGGGGTCACAGATACGCAGTATTTT

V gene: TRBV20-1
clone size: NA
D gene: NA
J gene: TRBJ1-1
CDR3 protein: CSARRDTLNTEAFF
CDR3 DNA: TGCAGTGCTAGACGGGACACATTGAACACTGAAGCTTTCTTT

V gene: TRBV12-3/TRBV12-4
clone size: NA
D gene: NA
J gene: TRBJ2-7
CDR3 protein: CASRLWGSYEQYF
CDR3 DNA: TGTGCCAGCAGACTCTGGGGGTCCTACGAGCAGTACTTC

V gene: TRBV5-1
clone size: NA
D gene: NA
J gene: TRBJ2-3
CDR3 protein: CASSTSTSGTDTQYF
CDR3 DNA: TGCGCCAGCAGCACCTCGACTAGTGGCACAGATACGCAGTATTTT

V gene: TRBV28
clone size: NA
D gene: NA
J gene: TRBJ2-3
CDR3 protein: CASSPSGWADTQYF
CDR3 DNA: TGTGCCAGCAGTCCCTCGGGGTGGGCAGATACGCAGTATTTT

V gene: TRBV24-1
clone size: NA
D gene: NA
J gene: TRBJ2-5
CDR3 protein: CATSDSRVEETQYF
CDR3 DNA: TGTGCCACCAGTGATTCACGAGTAGAAGAGACCCAGTACTTC

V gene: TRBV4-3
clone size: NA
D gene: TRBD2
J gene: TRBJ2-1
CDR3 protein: CASSQAQGLAGVGEQFF
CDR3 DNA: TGCGCCAGCAGCCAAGCCCAAGGACTAGCGGGAGTCGGCGAGCAGTTCTTC

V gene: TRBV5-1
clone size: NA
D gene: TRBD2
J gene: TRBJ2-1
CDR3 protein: CASSPTLTSGRPTEHFF
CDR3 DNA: TGCGCCAGCAGCCCTACGCTAACTAGCGGGAGACCCACTGAGCACTTCTTC

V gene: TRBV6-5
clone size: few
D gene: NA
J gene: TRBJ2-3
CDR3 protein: CASSHQASGSDTQYF
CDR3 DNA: TGTGCCAGCAGTCACCAGGCCTCTGGGTCAGATACGCAGTATTTT

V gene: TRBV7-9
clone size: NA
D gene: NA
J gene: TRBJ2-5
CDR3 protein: CATGPSETQYF
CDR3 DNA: TGTGCCACCGGACCTTCAGAGACCCAGTACTTC

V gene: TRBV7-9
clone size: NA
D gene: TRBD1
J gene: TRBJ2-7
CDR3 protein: CASSSLDRAYEQYF
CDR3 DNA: TGTGCCAGCAGCTCCCTAGACAGGGCCTACGAGCAGTACTTC

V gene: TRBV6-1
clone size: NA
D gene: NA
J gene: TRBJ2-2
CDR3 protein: CASSRDGKTGELFF
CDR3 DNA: TGTGCCAGCAGCAGGGACGGGAAGACCGGGGAGCTGTTTTTT

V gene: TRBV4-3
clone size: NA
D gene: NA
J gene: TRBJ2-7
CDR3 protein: CASSHRRAPDYEQYF
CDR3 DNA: TGCGCCAGCAGCCATAGACGGGCACCTGACTACGAGCAGTACTTC

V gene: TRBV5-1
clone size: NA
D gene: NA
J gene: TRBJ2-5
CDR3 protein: CASSLTGALRETQYF
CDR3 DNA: TGCGCCAGCAGCTTGACGGGGGCGCTACGGGAGACCCAGTACTTC

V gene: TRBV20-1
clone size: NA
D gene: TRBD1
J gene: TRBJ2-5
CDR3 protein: CSAREGTGWETQYF
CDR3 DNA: TGCAGTGCTAGAGAGGGGACAGGCTGGGAGACCCAGTACTTC

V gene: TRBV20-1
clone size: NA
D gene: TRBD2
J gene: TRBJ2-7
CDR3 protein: CSAISLAGKTYEQYF
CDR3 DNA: TGCAGTGCTATAAGTCTAGCGGGAAAAACCTACGAGCAGTACTTC

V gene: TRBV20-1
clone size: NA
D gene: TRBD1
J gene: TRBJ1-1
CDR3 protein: CSARSRDRAAEAFF
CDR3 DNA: TGCAGTGCTAGGTCCCGGGACAGGGCCGCTGAAGCTTTCTTT

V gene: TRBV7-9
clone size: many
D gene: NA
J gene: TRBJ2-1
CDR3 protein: CASSVDSYNEQFF
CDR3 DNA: TGTGCCAGCAGTGTCGACTCCTACAATGAGCAGTTCTTC

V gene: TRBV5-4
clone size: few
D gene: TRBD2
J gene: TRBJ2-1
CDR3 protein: CASSRTSGRNVNEQFF
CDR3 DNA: TGTGCCAGCAGTCGGACTAGCGGGAGGAATGTCAATGAGCAGTTCTTC

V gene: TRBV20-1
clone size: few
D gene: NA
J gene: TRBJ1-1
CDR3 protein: CSARESDSALYTEAFF
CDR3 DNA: TGCAGTGCTAGAGAATCTGACAGTGCTCTTTACACTGAAGCTTTCTTT

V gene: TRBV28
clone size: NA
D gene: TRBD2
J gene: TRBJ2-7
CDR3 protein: CASSLEGRVGNEQYF
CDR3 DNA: TGTGCCAGCAGTTTAGAAGGGAGGGTTGGGAACGAGCAGTACTTC

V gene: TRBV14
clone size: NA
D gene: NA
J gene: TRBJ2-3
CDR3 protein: CASSQNVWGDTQYF
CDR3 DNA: TGTGCCAGCAGCCAGAACGTTTGGGGAGATACGCAGTATTTT

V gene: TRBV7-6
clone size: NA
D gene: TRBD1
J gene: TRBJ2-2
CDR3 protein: CASSTRPGQGIFGELFF
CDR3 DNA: TGTGCCAGCAGCACAAGACCGGGACAGGGGATTTTCGGGGAGCTGTTTTTT

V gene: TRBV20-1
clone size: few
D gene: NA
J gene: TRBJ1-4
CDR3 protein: CSAEQGPGEKLFF
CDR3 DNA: TGCAGTGCTGAACAGGGTCCGGGCGAAAAACTGTTTTTT

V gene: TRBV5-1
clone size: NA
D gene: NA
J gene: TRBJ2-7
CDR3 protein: CASSLRAFYEQYF
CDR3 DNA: TGCGCCAGCAGCTTACGTGCGTTCTACGAGCAGTACTTC

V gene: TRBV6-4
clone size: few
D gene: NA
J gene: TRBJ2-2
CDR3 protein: CASSDSAGAGELFF
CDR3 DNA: TGTGCCAGCAGTGACTCCGCGGGTGCCGGGGAGCTGTTTTTT

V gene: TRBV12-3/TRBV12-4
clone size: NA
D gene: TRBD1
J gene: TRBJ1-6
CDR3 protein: CASSPTGTPLHF
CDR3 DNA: TGTGCCAGCAGTCCGACAGGGACACCCCTCCACTTT

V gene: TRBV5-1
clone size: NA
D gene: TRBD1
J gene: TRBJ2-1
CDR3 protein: CASSWGTGSSYNEQFF
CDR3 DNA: TGCGCCAGCAGCTGGGGGACAGGCAGCTCCTACAATGAGCAGTTCTTC

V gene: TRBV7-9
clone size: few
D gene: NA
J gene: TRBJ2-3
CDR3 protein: CASSFGDLFTDTQYF
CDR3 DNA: TGTGCCAGCAGCTTCGGGGACTTGTTCACAGATACGCAGTATTTT

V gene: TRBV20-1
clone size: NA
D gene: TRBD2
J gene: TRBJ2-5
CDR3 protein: CSAVLAGTGETQYF
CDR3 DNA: TGCAGTGCTGTACTAGCGGGAACGGGAGAGACCCAGTACTTC

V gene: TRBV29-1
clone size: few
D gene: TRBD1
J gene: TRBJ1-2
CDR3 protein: CSVTRQGASPYGYTF
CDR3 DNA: TGCAGCGTCACCCGACAGGGAGCTAGTCCCTATGGCTACACCTTC

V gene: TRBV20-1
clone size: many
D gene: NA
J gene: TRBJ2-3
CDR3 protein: CSASLVAGTDTQYF
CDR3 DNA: TGCAGTGCTAGTCTAGTTGCGGGCACAGATACGCAGTATTTT

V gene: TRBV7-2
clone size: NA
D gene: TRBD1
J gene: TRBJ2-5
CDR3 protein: CASSPDRIQETQYF
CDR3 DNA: TGTGCCAGCAGCCCGGACAGGATCCAAGAGACCCAGTACTTC

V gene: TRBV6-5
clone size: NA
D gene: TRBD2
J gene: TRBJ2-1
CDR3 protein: CASSSTLAGGPSEQFF
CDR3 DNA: TGTGCCAGCAGTAGTACTCTAGCGGGAGGGCCAAGTGAGCAGTTCTTC

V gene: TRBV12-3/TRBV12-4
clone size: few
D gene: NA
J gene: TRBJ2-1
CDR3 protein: CASKGFSNNEQFF
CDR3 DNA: TGTGCCAGCAAGGGCTTCTCTAACAATGAGCAGTTCTTC

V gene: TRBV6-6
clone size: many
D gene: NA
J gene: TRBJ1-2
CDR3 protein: CASSYDGYTF
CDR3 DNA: TGTGCCAGCAGTTACGATGGCTACACCTTC

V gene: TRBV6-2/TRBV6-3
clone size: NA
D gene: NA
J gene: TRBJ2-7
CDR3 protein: CASSYSEDRAISYEQYF
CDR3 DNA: TGTGCCAGCAGTTACTCGGAAGATAGGGCCATATCCTACGAGCAGTACTTC